Shown below are 6 T cell receptor beta chains from a single sample sequenced in a study of T cell responses to AZD1222 COVID-19 vaccine. Assay used: immunoSEQ multiplex PCR; TCRdb lists only in-frame clones, some missing. The data contain fewer than 200,000 clones, 85% to 90% of them singletons. This specimen was peripheral blood, taken on day 0 of AZD1222 vaccination. The receptors derive from an adult in good health.

CDR3 amino acids: CASSQGGGRADTEAFF. In DNA, the CDR3 is TGCGCCAGCAGCCAGGGAGGGGGCAGGGCTGACACTGAAGCTTTCTTT. The chain employs TRBV4-1 and TRBJ1-1; 7 positions match TRBD1. The J segment lost 3 bases and the V segment lost 3 bases, leaving 10 bases of the junction unmatched. There are 16 residues in the CDR3. CDR1 MGHRA and CDR2 YSYEKL come from the germline V gene.

The chain joins TRBV18 to TRBJ1-1; D is ambiguous. This CDR3 is built from 13 residues. The V and J ends lost 2 bases and 0 bases respectively, with 4 bases between them. Looked up from germline, CDR1 is KGHSH and CDR2 is LQKENI. Written as DNA, the CDR3 is TGTGCCAGCTCACCAGGGGTGAACACTGAAGCTTTCTTT. This gives the protein CASSPGVNTEAFF.

The V call is TRBV27, the J call TRBJ2-7; 11 nucleotides line up with TRBD1. With V trimmed by 0 bases and J by 3 bases, 1 base remained unmatched. Germline-derived CDR1 and CDR2 are MNHEY and SMNVEV (reference sequence). The CDR3 sequence is 15 residues long. CDR3 protein: CASSLSGQGGYEQYF. The CDR3 nucleotides read TGTGCCAGCAGTTTATCGGGACAGGGGGGCTACGAGCAGTACTTC.

The chain has TRBV7-6 and TRBJ1-2; TRBD1 is a possible D gene (5 bases). The CDR3 runs 16 residues. V shed 4 bases and J shed 3 bases, with 18 bases lying between them. Germline CDR1 is SGHVS and CDR2 is FNYEAQ. The CDR3 reads CASSSSPPGTDYGYTF. The CDR3 DNA is TGTGCCAGCAGCTCCTCCCCCCCAGGGACCGACTATGGCTACACCTTC.

The rearrangement uses TRBV5-1 and TRBJ1-5; 10 bases align to TRBD1. The junction had 3 bases not matched to a gene; V was cut back by 7 bases and J by 5 bases. The germline CDR1 and CDR2 sequences are SGHRS and YFSETQ. The CDR3 runs to 13 residues. CDR3 in amino acids: CASLDRGHQPQHF. Here the CDR3 DNA reads TGCGCCAGCCTTGACAGGGGGCATCAGCCCCAGCATTTT.

Here the CDR3 DNA reads TGTGCCAGCTCACCACAGGGGGCTATCGTCTCTGGAAACACCATATATTTT. It yields the protein CASSPQGAIVSGNTIYF. This chain connects TRBV18 to TRBJ1-3; 7 nucleotides align to TRBD1. The CDR3 loop spans 17 amino acids. Germline CDR1 is KGHSH and CDR2 is LQKENI. Germline trimming cut 1 base from V and 0 bases from J; bases unmatched to any gene: 6.